Sequencing of this TCR beta chain was carried out in a study of human T cells and chemical hapten exposure. The study's findings and limits: In the PT1 data, expanded TCR counts showed a positive correlation with patch test score. Against controls, expanded TCRs gave rise to significantly more large CDR3 similarity clusters.

The time point was: patch test 1, 2 weeks after DPC sensitization. The treatment is: therapeutic diphenylcyclopropenone sensitization with weekly scalp DPC. The CDR3 extends over 13 amino acids. Germline V CDR1 and CDR2: GTSNPN, SVGIG (reference sequence). Trimming shortened V by 0 bases and J by 0 bases, and 5 bases separated the two germline ends. Concerning this clonotype itself: What it binds is unknown.

What the library attached to individual cDNA molecules were unique molecular identifiers. TCRdb passed the RACE reads through MiXCR, listing each CDR3 protein once. In the table there are about 82,000 distinct CDR3 sequences, about 10% of which are singletons. The chain links TRBV30 to TRBJ1-1; no definite D call. The sequenced sample was whole blood, obtained in connection with sensitization to the hapten diphenylcyclopropenone (DPC). The receptor's source is a woman between 45 and 65 years old with alopecia areata. Some clones in this sample may be carry-over from other donors' samples. The CDR3: CAWSVALNTEAFF. The CDR3 DNA reads TGTGCCTGGAGTGTTGCCTTGAACACTGAAGCTTTCTTT.